This TCR beta chain is from a study of molecular identifiers for immune sequencing clone quantification (dated 2018 in TCRdb). In terms of the full investigation: For a replicate experiment, the RNA from either around 20,000 or 99,000 naive CD8 T cells was divided into five aliquots, and four of those aliquots went on to sequencing. The study was a methods study using CD8 T cells to benchmark molecular-identifier clustering-based TCR repertoire sequencing (MIDCIRS) and TCR RNA copy counting.

Naive CD8 T cell libraries were made from about 21,000 to 970,000 sorted cells using 10%, 30% or 50% of purified RNA. Naive CD8 T cells, defined as CD8+CD4-CCR7+CD45RA+, were FACS-sorted into RLT Plus buffer on a BD FACSAria II. More than 8 TCR copies' worth of Jurkat RNA were spiked into about 19,000-1,000,000 naive CD8 T cell samples to test detection sensitivity. Enrichment of CD8 T cells was performed with RosetteSep CD8+ T Cell Enrichment Cocktail and Ficoll-Paque, after which ACK red cell lysis was carried out. Library prep was done by PCR. This sample was sequenced with an Illumina HiSeq 4000. Bulk TCR libraries were made following a previously described method, with the TCR primers given in Table S5. Purification of total RNA was performed with the Qiagen AllPrep DNA/RNA kit. Before analysis, reads from multiple sequencing runs of the same library were pooled. The source study handled its data this way. Reads were retained only if their TCR constant sequence matched exactly, and those retained reads were trimmed to 150 nt and grouped according to their 12-nt molecular barcodes. Reads in each barcode group were sub-clustered using a 15% Levenshtein threshold, and a quality-weighted consensus sequence was built for each RNA molecule. Non-functional sequences were filtered out, along with any lower-count sequence sitting one edit away from another sequence. Barcode sub-clusters with fewer than 20% of the maximum read count were removed, based on fitting two negative binomial distributions. The raw public data were reprocessed by TCRdb itself: fastp quality trimming at Q25, MiXCR clonotype calling, in-frame beta chains only. Here each entry gathers all rows of one CDR3 protein and keeps the most common genes and DNA. The V and J calls here are based on TCRdb, not the publication. Here the sample has about 65,000 distinct CDR3 sequences; around 17% occur a single time. 1.3% to 1.5% of the sample is in the top ten clones.

This clonotype was counted ten times or more. Which antigen it targets is not known. Base qualities are not at hand, and no much larger clone is one base apart. The full study reports these points: Spiked-in Jurkat TCR RNA (about 10 copies' worth), which is not part of the donor repertoire, was contained in the naive libraries. When barcode sub-clustering was left out, chimeric consensus sequences inflated TCR diversity, with chimeras reaching as high as 47%. Even against a background of about a million naive CD8 T cells, spiked-in Jurkat TCR RNA amounting to a single cell's worth was reported to be detectable. Modeling estimated 3 to 3.5 recovered TCR RNA copies per cell, compared with about 10 by digital PCR, which implies 25% to 30% capture efficiency. In CMV-specific effector cells, clones with more than 20 RNA copies accounted for over 97% of molecules, whereas in naive cells such clones accounted for under 1%. Highly expanded clone sizes could be underestimated if identical TCR molecules share a barcode.

Sequencing used naive CD8+ T cells from blood, with Jurkat cell RNA spiked in. According to the study, the label for this sample's cell subset or site signals: FACS-sorted CD8+CD4-CCR7+CD45RA+ naive T cells. The source is a human donor in good health. Some libraries in this study had Jurkat cell RNA spiked in.

CDR3 reads: CSARDFNGANTGELFF. The DNA sequence is TGCAGTGCTAGAGATTTCAACGGGGCGAACACCGGGGAGCTGTTTTTT. The V and J segments used are TRBV20-1 and TRBJ2-2; the D gene is perhaps TRBD2, on 5 matching bases. From the cysteine up to the phenylalanine, the CDR3 has a length of 16 residues. Kept here is only the CDR3 DNA, which spans 48 bases and is read in frame from base 1. CDR1 is given as DFQATT and CDR2 as SNEGSKA, both from the germline V gene (reference sequence). At the junction V is shortened by 0 bases and J by 0 bases, with 11 bases in between.